These 8 T cell receptor beta chains came from one sample sequenced in a study of blood T cells in healthy people across ages. Using a J-beta primer mix together with a sample-barcoded 5' primer, a second PCR was run for roughly 6 to 12 cycles. TCRdb fed the 5' RACE reads into MiXCR, producing one record per CDR3 protein. The sample contains roughly 800,000 distinct CDR3 sequences, about 25% of which appear only once. These same records also appear under a second study, on T cells of mothers and their children.

The sequencing sample was made of blood. Every receptor here comes from a boy aged 5-17 years in good health.

This clonotype was seen more than once but under ten times. V gene TRBV29-1 combines with J gene TRBJ2-7, with D unresolved. Trimming pared 1 base from V and 7 bases from J, leaving 11 bases between. The V gene's germline CDR1 is SQVTM and CDR2 ANQGSEA. The CDR3 contains 12 residues. The CDR3 reads CSVEADGAEQYF. DNA of the CDR3: TGCAGCGTTGAAGCGGACGGAGCGGAGCAGTACTTC.

The rearrangement links TRBV3-1 to TRBJ2-3; the match to TRBD2 covers 12 bases. The CDR3 totals 20 residues. J gave up 4 bases and V 5 bases, and 19 bases lay outside the gene matches. CDR1 and CDR2 from the germline V gene are LGHDT and YNNKEL (reference sequence). The DNA for the CDR3 is TGTGCCAGCAGCACCTCGTACGGCGGACTAGCGGGGCCGGAACCAGATACGCAGTATTTT. It specifies CASSTSYGGLAGPEPDTQYF.

The chain recombines TRBV28 with TRBJ2-2, with TRBD2 identical over 7 bases. The CDR3 covers 19 residues. CDR1 is MDHEN and CDR2 is SYDVKM in the germline V gene. The V and J ends lost 2 bases and 5 bases, in that order; junction bases with no gene match: 17. The CDR3 loop is CASSLRAPPAGLLTGELFF. CDR3 sequence (DNA): TGTGCCAGCAGTTTAAGGGCCCCTCCAGCGGGATTGTTAACCGGGGAGCTGTTTTTT.

The V gene is TRBV7-2, the J gene TRBJ2-5; TRBD1 matches at 8 bases. Germline CDR1 is SGHTA and CDR2 is FQGNSA. V gave up 1 base and J gave up 4 bases; unmatched junction bases: 5. There are 15 residues in the CDR3. As DNA, the CDR3 is TGTGCCAGCAGCTTAGGGGCAGGGGGCGTAGAGACCCAGTACTTC. This codes for CASSLGAGGVETQYF. Filled out from reference TRBV7-2 and TRBJ2-5, the complete variable domain reads GAGVSQSPSNKVTEKGKDVELRCDPISGHTALYWYRQSLGQGLEFLIYFQGNSAPDKSGLPSDRFSAERTGGSVSTLTIQRTQQEDSAVYLCASSLGAGGVETQYFGPGTRLLVL.

The chain is built from TRBV9 and TRBJ2-7; no clear D. V was trimmed by 4 bases and J by 6 bases, leaving 11 bases between them. CDR1 and CDR2 from the germline V gene are SGDLS and YYNGEE. This CDR3 has 12 residues. This chain's CDR3 is CASSPDLAEQYF. The CDR3 DNA reads TGTGCCAGCAGCCCGGATCTGGCCGAGCAGTACTTC.

The chain links TRBV6-6 to TRBJ1-1, with a tentative D call TRBD1 (5 bases). With 9 bases removed from V and 4 bases from J, the gap between germline ends came to 12 bases. Per germline, CDR1 MNHNY and CDR2 SVGAGI (reference sequence). The CDR3 spans 12 residues. CDR3 coding DNA: TGTGCCAGTCAATTGGGGGGCACTGAAGCTTTCTTT. Translated, it gives CASQLGGTEAFF.

This clonotype was recorded a few times. This chain links TRBV21-1 with TRBJ1-2; the listed D gene, TRBD1, was not tested against the DNA. TRBV21-1 has pseudogene status. The CDR3 length is 15 residues. The CDR3 region is CASSKTREDRGGYTF. In DNA, the CDR3 is TGTGCCAGCAGCAAAACGCGCGAGGACAGGGGAGGCTACACCTTC.

This clonotype was recorded a few times. This rearrangement joins TRBV3-1 to TRBJ1-2; no clear D. The CDR3 is 13 residues long. Trimming left V 4 bases short and J 4 bases short, with 10 bases between. Germline V gene sequence: CDR1 LGHDT, CDR2 YNNKEL (reference sequence). CDR3 coding DNA: TGTGCCAGCAGCCCCGGCGGGCCCTATGGCTACACCTTC. This translates into CASSPGGPYGYTF.